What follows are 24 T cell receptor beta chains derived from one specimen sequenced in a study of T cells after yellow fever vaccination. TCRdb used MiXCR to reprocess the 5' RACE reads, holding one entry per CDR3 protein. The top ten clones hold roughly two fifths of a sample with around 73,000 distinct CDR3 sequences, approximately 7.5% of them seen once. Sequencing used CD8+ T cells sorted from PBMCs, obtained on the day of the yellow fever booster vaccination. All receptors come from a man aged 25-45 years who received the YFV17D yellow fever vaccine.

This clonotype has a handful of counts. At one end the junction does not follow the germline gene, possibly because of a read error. CDR3 bases: TGCCCCCTGGTCCTTGACACAGATACGCAGTATTTT. This translates into CPLVLDTDTQYF. The rearrangement joins TRBV7-2 to TRBJ2-3; D unresolved. The germline V gene has CDR1 SGHTA and CDR2 FQGNSA. The CDR3 runs 12 residues. Filled out from reference TRBV7-2 and TRBJ2-3, the complete variable domain reads GAGVSQSPSNKVTEKGKDVELRCDPISGHTALYWYRQSLGQGLEFLIYFQGNSAPDKSGLPSDRFSAERTGGSVSTLTIQRTQQEDSAVYLCPLVLDTDTQYFGPGTRLTVL.

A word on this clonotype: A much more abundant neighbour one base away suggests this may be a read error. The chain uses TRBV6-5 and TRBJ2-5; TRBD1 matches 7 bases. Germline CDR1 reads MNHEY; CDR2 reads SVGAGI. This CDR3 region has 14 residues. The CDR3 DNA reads TGTGCCAGCAGTTACGCTAGGGGGCAAGATACCCAGTACTTC. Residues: CASSYARGQDTQYF.

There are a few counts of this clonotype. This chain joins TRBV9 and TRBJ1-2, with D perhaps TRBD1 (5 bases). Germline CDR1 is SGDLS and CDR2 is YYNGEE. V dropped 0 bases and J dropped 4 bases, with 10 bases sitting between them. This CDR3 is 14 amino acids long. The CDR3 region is CASSVGGGTYGYTF. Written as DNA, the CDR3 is TGTGCCAGCAGCGTAGGCGGGGGAACCTATGGCTACACCTTC.

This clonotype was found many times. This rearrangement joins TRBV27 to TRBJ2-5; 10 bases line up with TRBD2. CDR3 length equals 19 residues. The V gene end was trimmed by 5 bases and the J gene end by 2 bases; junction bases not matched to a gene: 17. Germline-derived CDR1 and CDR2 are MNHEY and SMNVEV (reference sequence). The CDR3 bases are TGTGCCAGCAGTCCGCTTACCACTTTAGCGGGAGGTGGGCAAGAGACCCAGTACTTC. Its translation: CASSPLTTLAGGGQETQYF.

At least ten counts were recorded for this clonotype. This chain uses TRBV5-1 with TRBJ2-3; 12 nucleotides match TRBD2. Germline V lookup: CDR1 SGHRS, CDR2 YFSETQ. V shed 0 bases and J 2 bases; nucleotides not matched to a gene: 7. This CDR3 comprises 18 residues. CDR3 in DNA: TGCGCCAGCAGCTTGGGTCGGGCTAGCGGGAGGGCCACAGATACGCAGTATTTT. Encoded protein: CASSLGRASGRATDTQYF. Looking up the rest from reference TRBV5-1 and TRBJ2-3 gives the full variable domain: KAGVTQTPRYLIKTRGQQVTLSCSPISGHRSVSWYQQTPGQGLQFLFEYFSETQRNKGNFPGRFSGRQFSNSRSEMNVSTLELGDSALYLCASSLGRASGRATDTQYFGPGTRLTVL.

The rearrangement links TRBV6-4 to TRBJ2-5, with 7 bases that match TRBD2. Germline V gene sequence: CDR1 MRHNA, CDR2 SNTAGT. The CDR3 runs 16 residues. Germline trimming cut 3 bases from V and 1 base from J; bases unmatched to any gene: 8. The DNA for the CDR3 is TGTGCCAGCAGTGAAAGGGCGGGAGACACCCAAGAGACCCAGTACTTC. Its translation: CASSERAGDTQETQYF.

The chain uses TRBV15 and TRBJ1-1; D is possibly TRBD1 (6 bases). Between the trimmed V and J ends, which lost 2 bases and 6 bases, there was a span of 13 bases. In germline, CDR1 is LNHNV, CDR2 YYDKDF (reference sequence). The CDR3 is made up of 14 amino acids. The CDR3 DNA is TGTGCCACCAGCAGACGGCGGGAGGGGGCTGAAGCTTTCTTT. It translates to CATSRRREGAEAFF.

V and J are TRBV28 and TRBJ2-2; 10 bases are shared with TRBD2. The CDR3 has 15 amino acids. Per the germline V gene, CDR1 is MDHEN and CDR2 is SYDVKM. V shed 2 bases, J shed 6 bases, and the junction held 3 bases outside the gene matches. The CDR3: CASSLPSGSAGELFF. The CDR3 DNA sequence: TGTGCCAGCAGTTTACCTAGCGGGAGTGCCGGGGAGCTGTTTTTT. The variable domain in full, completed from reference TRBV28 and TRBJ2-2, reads DVKVTQSSRYLVKRTGEKVFLECVQDMDHENMFWYRQDPGLGLRLIYFSYDVKMKEKGDIPEGYSVSREKKERFSLILESASTNQTSMYLCASSLPSGSAGELFFGEGSRLTVL.

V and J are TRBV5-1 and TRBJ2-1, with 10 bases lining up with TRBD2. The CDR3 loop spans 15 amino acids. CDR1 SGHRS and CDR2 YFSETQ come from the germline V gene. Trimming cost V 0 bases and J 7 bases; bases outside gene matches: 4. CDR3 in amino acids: CASSLELAGLNEQFF. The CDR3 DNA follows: TGCGCCAGCAGCTTGGAACTAGCGGGACTAAATGAGCAGTTCTTC.

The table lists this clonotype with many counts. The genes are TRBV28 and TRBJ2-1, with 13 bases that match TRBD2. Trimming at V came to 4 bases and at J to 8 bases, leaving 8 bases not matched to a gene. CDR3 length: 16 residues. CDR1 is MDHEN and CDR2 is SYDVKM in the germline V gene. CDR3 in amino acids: CASSYGGLAGWDEQFF. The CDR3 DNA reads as TGTGCCAGCAGTTATGGGGGACTAGCGGGATGGGATGAGCAGTTCTTC.

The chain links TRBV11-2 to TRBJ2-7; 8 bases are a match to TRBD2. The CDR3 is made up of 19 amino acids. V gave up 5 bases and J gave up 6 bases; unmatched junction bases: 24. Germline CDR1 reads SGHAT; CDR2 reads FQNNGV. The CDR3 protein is CASSQRPGGYSGIFPEQYF. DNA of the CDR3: TGTGCCAGCAGCCAACGCCCGGGGGGATATAGCGGGATCTTCCCCGAGCAGTACTTC.

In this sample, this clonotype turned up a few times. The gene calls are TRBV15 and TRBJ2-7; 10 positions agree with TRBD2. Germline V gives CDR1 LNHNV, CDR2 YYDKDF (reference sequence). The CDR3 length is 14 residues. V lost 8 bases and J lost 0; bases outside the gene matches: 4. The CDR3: CATGAGGDSYEQYF. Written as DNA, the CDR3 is TGTGCCACCGGAGCGGGAGGGGACTCCTACGAGCAGTACTTC. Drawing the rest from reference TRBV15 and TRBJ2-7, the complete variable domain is DAMVIQNPRYQVTQFGKPVTLSCSQTLNHNVMYWYQQKSSQAPKLLFHYYDKDFNNEADTPDNFQSRRPNTSFCFLDIRSPGLGDTAMYLCATGAGGDSYEQYFGPGTRLTVT.

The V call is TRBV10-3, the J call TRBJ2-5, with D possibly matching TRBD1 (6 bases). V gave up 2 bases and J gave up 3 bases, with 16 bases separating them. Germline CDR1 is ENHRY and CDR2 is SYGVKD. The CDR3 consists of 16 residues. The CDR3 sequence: CAISEGGRAPKETQYF. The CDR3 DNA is TGTGCCATCAGTGAGGGGGGCAGGGCCCCAAAAGAGACCCAGTACTTC.

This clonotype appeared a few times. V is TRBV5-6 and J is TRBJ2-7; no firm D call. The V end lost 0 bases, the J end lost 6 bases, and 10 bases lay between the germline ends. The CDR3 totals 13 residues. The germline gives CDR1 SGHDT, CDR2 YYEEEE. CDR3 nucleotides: TGTGCCAGCAGCTTGGGAGCTCCCCCCGAGCAGTACTTC. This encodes CASSLGAPPEQYF.

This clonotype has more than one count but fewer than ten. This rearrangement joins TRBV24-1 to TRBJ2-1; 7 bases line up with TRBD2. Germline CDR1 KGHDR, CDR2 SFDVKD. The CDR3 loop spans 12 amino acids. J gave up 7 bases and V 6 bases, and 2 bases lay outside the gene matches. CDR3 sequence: CATSLGGNEQFF. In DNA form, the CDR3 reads TGTGCCACCAGTCTGGGGGGGAATGAGCAGTTCTTC.

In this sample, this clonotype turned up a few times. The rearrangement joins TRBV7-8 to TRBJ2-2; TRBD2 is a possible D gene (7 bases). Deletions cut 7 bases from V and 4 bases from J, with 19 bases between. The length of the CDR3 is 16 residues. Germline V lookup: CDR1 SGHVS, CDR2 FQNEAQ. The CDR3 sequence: CASISGGGGITGELFF. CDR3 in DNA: TGTGCCAGCATCTCTGGAGGGGGGGGGATCACCGGGGAGCTGTTTTTT.

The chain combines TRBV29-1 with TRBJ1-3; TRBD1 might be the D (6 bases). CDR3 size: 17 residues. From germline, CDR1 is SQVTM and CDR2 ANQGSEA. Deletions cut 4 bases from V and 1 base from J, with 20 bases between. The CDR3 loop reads CSVVPRGREGSGNTIYF. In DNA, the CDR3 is TGCAGCGTTGTACCCCGGGGGCGTGAGGGGTCTGGAAACACCATATATTTT.

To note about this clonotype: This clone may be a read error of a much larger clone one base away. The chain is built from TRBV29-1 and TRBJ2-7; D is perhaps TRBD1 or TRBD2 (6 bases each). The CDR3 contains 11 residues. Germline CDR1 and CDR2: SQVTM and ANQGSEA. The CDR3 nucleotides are TGCCTGCGGGACACCAACTACGAGCAGTACTTC. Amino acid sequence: CLRDTNYEQYF.

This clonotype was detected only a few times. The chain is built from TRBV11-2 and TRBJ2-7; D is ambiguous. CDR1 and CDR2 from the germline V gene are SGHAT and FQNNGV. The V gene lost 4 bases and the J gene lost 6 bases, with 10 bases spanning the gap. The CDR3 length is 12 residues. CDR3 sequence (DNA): TGTGCCAGCAGCTCCCTCGATAGCGAGCAGTACTTC. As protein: CASSSLDSEQYF.

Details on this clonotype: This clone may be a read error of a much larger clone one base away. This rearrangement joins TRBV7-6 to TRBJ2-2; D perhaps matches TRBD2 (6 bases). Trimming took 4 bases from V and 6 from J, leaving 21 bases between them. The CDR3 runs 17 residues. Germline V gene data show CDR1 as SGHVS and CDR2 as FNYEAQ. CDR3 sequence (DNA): TGTGCCAGCAGCTCGGCTTTCGTCGGGAGCGATGCCGGGGAGCTGTTTTTT. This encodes CASSSAFVGSDAGELFF.

The DNA of the CDR3 is TGCGCCAGCAGCTCAGGGGGGTTCGCAGATACGCAGTATTTT. It codes for CASSSGGFADTQYF. V is TRBV4-3 and J is TRBJ2-3; tentatively, D is TRBD1 (7 bases). V lost 5 bases and J 4 bases, leaving 13 bases between the germline ends. Germline-derived CDR1 and CDR2 are LGHNA and YSLEER. CDR3 length: 14 residues.

Here the CDR3 reads CASSLTAAQETQYF. DNA of the CDR3: TGCGCCAGCAGCTTGACAGCCGCCCAAGAGACCCAGTACTTC. The chain links TRBV5-1 to TRBJ2-5; D uncertain. The germline V and J ends were trimmed by 1 base and 1 base, with 8 bases remaining between them. This CDR3 is 14 amino acids long. Germline V gene lookup returns CDR1 SGHRS and CDR2 YFSETQ.

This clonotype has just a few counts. Here the CDR3 reads CASSQDTPYEQYF. The CDR3 region has the DNA TGTGCCAGCAGCCAAGATACCCCCTACGAGCAGTACTTC. This sequence joins TRBV3-1 and TRBJ2-7; D gene uncertain. V gave up 0 bases and J gave up 2 bases, with 5 bases separating them. The germline V gene encodes CDR1 LGHDT and CDR2 YNNKEL (reference sequence). CDR3 size: 13 residues.

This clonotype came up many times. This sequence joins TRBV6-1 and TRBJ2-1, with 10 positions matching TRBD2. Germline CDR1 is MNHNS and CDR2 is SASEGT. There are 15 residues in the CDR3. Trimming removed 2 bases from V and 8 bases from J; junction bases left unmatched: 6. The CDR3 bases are TGTGCCAGCAGTGAATCTAGCGGGAGTGAGGATGAGCAGTTCTTC. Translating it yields CASSESSGSEDEQFF.